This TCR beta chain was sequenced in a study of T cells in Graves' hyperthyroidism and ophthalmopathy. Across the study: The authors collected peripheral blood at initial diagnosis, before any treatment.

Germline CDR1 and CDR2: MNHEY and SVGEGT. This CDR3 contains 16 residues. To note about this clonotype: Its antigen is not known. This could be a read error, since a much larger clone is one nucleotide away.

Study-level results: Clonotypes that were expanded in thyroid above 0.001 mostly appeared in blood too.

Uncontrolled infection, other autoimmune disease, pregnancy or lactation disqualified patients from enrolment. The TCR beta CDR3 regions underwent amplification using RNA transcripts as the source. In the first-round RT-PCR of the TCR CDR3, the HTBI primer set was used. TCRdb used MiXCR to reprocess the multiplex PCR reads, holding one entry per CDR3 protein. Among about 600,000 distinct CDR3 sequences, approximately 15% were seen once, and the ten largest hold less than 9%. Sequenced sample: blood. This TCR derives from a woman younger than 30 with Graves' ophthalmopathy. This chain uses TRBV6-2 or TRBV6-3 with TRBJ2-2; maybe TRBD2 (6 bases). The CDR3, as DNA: TGTGCCAGCAGACCCCGAGACAGTCCGAACACCGGGGGGCTGTTTTTT. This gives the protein CASRPRDSPNTGGLFF.